These T cell receptor beta chains were read from a single sample in a study of regulatory T cells in long-lasting Graves disease. TCRdb ran MiXCR on the multiplex PCR reads and lists one entry per CDR3 protein. The table lists about 400,000 distinct CDR3 sequences, over 14% of them singletons. The sample was also linked to a second study, of T cells in Graves' hyperthyroidism and ophthalmopathy.

Sample: peripheral blood mononuclear cells (PBMCs), taken at new diagnosis, from a patient treated with antithyroid drugs. The source of these receptors is a middle-aged woman with Graves disease. CDR3s include the opening cysteine and the closing phenylalanine or tryptophan. D genes are given only for firm matches. Size is stated for part of the rows, as once, few or many counts, or as a class when the clone is expanded.

j_gene	v_gene	d_gene	abundance	CDR3aa	CDR3nt
TRBJ2-4	TRBV6-2/TRBV6-3	TRBD1	once	CASRDPPGTGANIQYF	TGTGCCAGCAGGGATCCCCCGGGGACAGGAGCAAACATTCAGTACTTC
TRBJ1-1	TRBV2	-	many	CASSEPTGNTEAFF	TGTGCCAGCAGTGAACCGACAGGGAACACTGAAGCTTTCTTT
TRBJ2-1	TRBV11-2	TRBD2	-	CASSPPGLAGILDEQFF	TGTGCCAGCAGCCCGCCGGGACTAGCGGGAATCTTGGATGAGCAGTTCTTC
TRBJ2-3	TRBV12-3/TRBV12-4	-	-	CASSYLRDTQYF	TGTGCCAGCAGCTACCTCCGCGATACGCAGTATTTT
TRBJ2-1	TRBV9	-	few	CASSVDGSYNEQFF	TGTGCCAGCAGCGTAGACGGCTCCTACAATGAGCAGTTCTTC
TRBJ1-5	TRBV6-1	-	many	CASSAGDPNQPQHF	TGTGCCAGCAGCGCAGGGGACCCCAATCAGCCCCAGCATTTT
TRBJ2-3	TRBV13	-	many	CASSGVGSPDTQYF	TGTGCCAGCAGCGGGGTAGGGAGCCCAGATACGCAGTATTTT
TRBJ2-2	TRBV11-3	-	many	CASSFGGGTGELFF	TGTGCCAGCAGCTTTGGAGGGGGTACCGGGGAGCTGTTTTTT
TRBJ2-5	TRBV19	TRBD2	many	CASRTGRAETQYF	TGTGCCAGTAGAACGGGGAGGGCTGAGACCCAGTACTTC
TRBJ1-1	TRBV5-1	-	many	CASSPIANIRNTEAFF	TGCGCCAGCAGCCCGATCGCAAATATCAGGAACACTGAAGCTTTCTTT